This record looks at one T cell receptor beta chain sequence and its context. These data are taken from a study of blood T cell repertoires in COVID-19. Germline V gene lookup returns CDR1 LGHNT and CDR2 FRNRAP. The CDR3 consists of 14 residues. V was shortened by 5 bases and J by 3 bases, with 11 bases between the two germline ends. The repertoire was sequenced with immunoSEQ multiplex PCR; TCRdb's copy has only in-frame clones and lacks some. The sample yields around 77,000 clones, roughly 76% seen once. The specimen sequenced was peripheral blood. This sequence was found in an elderly woman with active or convalescent COVID-19. This chain uses TRBV12-5 with TRBJ1-5, with D possibly TRBD1 on 5 matching bases. The CDR3 DNA follows: TGTGCTAGTGGTCAAACAGGAAACAATCAGCCCCAGCATTTT. Its translation is CASGQTGNNQPQHF.